This T cell receptor (beta chain) was retrieved from a study of T cells of healthy individuals. Each CDR3 protein gets one entry after TCRdb re-called the 5' RACE reads with MiXCR. The profile shows around 53,000 distinct CDR3 sequences, roughly 15% of them singletons. The germline V gene encodes CDR1 LGHNA and CDR2 YSLEER. Trimming stripped 0 bases from V and 1 base from J, with 4 bases between. This CDR3 contains 13 residues. This sequence originates from a human donor in good health. This sequence joins TRBV4-3 and TRBJ2-7; D call uncertain. CDR3 region: CASSQEGSYEQYF. The CDR3, as DNA: TGCGCCAGCAGCCAAGAAGGTTCCTACGAGCAGTACTTC.